This T cell receptor beta chain was identified during a study of T cells in Graves' hyperthyroidism and ophthalmopathy. Regions amplified from RNA transcripts were the TCR beta CDR3 regions. HTBI primers drove first-round RT-PCR of the TCR CDR3. TCRdb re-derived calls from the multiplex PCR reads in MiXCR, one entry per CDR3 protein. This sample carries about 420,000 distinct CDR3 sequences, about 13% of them seen once, and the ten largest clones take 4% to 6.5%. Trimming shortened V by 0 bases and J by 3 bases, and 14 bases separated the two germline ends. This CDR3 contains 16 residues. The germline CDR1 and CDR2 sequences are LGHDT and YNNKEL (reference sequence). In this sample, this clonotype turned up a few times.

The sequenced sample consisted of blood. The source of this sequence is a woman younger than 35 with Graves' hyperthyroidism. V usage is TRBV3-1 and J usage is TRBJ2-5; D gene unclear. CDR3 in amino acids: CASSQEGRARKETQYF. The CDR3 DNA follows: TGTGCCAGCAGCCAAGAGGGCCGCGCCCGAAAAGAGACCCAGTACTTC.